One sample yielded the 24 T cell receptor beta chains listed below, sequenced in a study of shared clonotypes between healthy human individuals. Measured with immunoSEQ multiplex PCR; TCRdb has only the in-frame clones, and not every one. The table records around 1.9 million clones, just under 95% of them present only once. The naive CD8 subset, CD45RO-negative cells positively selected for CCR7, excluded terminally differentiated effector memory CD45RA+ cells. The sequencing input was naive CD8+ T cells from PBMCs. The receptors come from a man between 18 and 29 years old in good health. Some clones in this sample may be carry-over from other donors' samples.

A note on this clone: This same CDR3 is encoded by further DNA sequences in the sample. The CDR3 region has the DNA TGTGCCAGCAGTTTGATAGTGAACACTGAAGCTTTCTTT. This codes for CASSLIVNTEAFF. The V and J genes are TRBV28 and TRBJ1-1; D gene unclear. V lost 3 bases, J lost 0 bases, and 5 bases lay in between. The CDR3 loop spans 13 amino acids. The V gene's germline CDR1 is MDHEN and CDR2 SYDVKM.

The rearrangement joins TRBV10-3 to TRBJ2-7; 8 bases fit TRBD2. Germline assignment: CDR1 ENHRY and CDR2 SYGVKD. The CDR3 consists of 15 residues. The junction had 8 bases not matched to a gene; V was cut back by 4 bases and J by 3 bases. CDR3 coding DNA: TGTGCCATCAGTGGAATTCTAGCGGGTAACTACGAGCAGTACTTC. Amino acid sequence: CAISGILAGNYEQYF.

The J gene is TRBJ2-7, the V gene TRBV6-5; no clear D. Trimming shortened V by 0 bases and J by 5 bases, and 14 bases separated the two germline ends. The germline V gene has CDR1 MNHEY and CDR2 SVGAGI. This CDR3 contains 15 residues. The CDR3 spells CASSYSPVPLDEQYF. The CDR3 DNA reads TGTGCCAGCAGTTACTCACCCGTGCCTCTGGACGAGCAGTACTTC.

This clone was picked up one time. The rearrangement uses TRBV6-1 and TRBJ2-7; the D gene is possibly TRBD2 (5 bases). Germline CDR1 is MNHNS and CDR2 is SASEGT. This CDR3 is built from 13 residues. V lost 7 bases and J 4 bases, leaving 14 bases between the germline ends. The CDR3 DNA reads as TGTGCCAGCATACAAGTCGGGAATTACGAGCAGTACTTC. This sequence encodes CASIQVGNYEQYF.

The chain is built from TRBV7-2 and TRBJ2-3, with no clear D. This CDR3 is built from 13 residues. Trimming removed 5 bases at V and 5 bases at J, with 11 bases between. Looked up from germline, CDR1 is SGHTA and CDR2 is FQGNSA. CDR3 sequence (DNA): TGTGCCAGCAGCCCCGGGCTCGGAGATACGCAGTATTTT. Translation: CASSPGLGDTQYF.

This clone was picked up one time. The genes are TRBV29-1 and TRBJ2-1; D gene ambiguous. V was trimmed by 6 bases and J by 6 bases, leaving 12 bases between them. The germline V gene has CDR1 SQVTM and CDR2 ANQGSEA. The CDR3 totals 12 residues. The CDR3 is CSVTARSNEQFF. CDR3 nucleotide sequence: TGCAGCGTCACGGCTAGGAGCAATGAGCAGTTCTTC.

This chain connects TRBV7-2 to TRBJ1-4; D possibly corresponds to TRBD1 (5 bases). The germline V gene has CDR1 SGHTA and CDR2 FQGNSA. The V gene lost 1 base and the J gene lost 8 bases, with 14 bases spanning the gap. The CDR3 totals 15 residues. The CDR3 loop reads CASSLESGRMEKLFF. The CDR3 DNA reads TGTGCCAGCAGCTTAGAGTCAGGGAGGATGGAAAAACTGTTTTTT.

V is TRBV7-9 and J is TRBJ2-3; 8 bases are shared with TRBD1. V shed 3 bases, J shed 6 bases, and the junction held 5 bases outside the gene matches. The CDR3 extends over 14 amino acids. CDR1 and CDR2 (germline): SEHNR, FQNEAQ (reference sequence). CDR3 in DNA: TGTGCCAGCAGCTTTCAGGGGGCAGAGGATACGCAGTATTTT. Translation gives CASSFQGAEDTQYF.

The chain joins TRBV18 to TRBJ2-3, with 9 positions matching TRBD1. This CDR3 has 16 amino acids. CDR1 is KGHSH and CDR2 is LQKENI in the germline V gene. V dropped 3 bases and J dropped 1; count of bases not matched to a gene: 5. This CDR3 reads CASSPNRGLGTDTQYF. DNA of the CDR3: TGTGCCAGCTCACCCAACAGGGGGCTGGGCACAGATACGCAGTATTTT.

The gene calls are TRBV27 and TRBJ2-7; possibly TRBD1 or TRBD2 for D (5 bases each). The length of the CDR3 is 12 residues. CDR1 and CDR2 from the germline V gene are MNHEY and SMNVEV (reference sequence). Trimming removed 8 bases from V and 7 bases from J, with 15 bases in between. DNA for the CDR3: TGTGCCAGCCGGGACCCGCTTAGAGAGCAGTACTTC. It is translated as CASRDPLREQYF.

The chain carries TRBV28 and TRBJ2-3; TRBD1 matches at 9 bases. The CDR3 is made up of 16 amino acids. The junction had 7 bases not matched to a gene; V was cut back by 5 bases and J by 1 base. The germline V gene has CDR1 MDHEN and CDR2 SYDVKM. The CDR3, as DNA: TGTGCCAGCAGTCCCACCCGGGACAGGGGCACAGATACGCAGTATTTT. It specifies CASSPTRDRGTDTQYF.

V usage is TRBV2 and J usage is TRBJ1-4; tentative D call: TRBD1 (5 bases). Germline CDR1 SNHLY, CDR2 FYNNEI. This CDR3 region has 17 residues. V was shortened by 2 bases and J by 4 bases, with 17 bases between the two germline ends. The CDR3 loop is CASSEYQQTDSNEKLFF. The CDR3 DNA sequence: TGTGCCAGCAGTGAATACCAGCAGACAGACAGTAATGAAAAACTGTTTTTT.

This clone has a single count. V is TRBV2 and J is TRBJ2-7; 12 bases line up with TRBD2. The CDR3 sequence is 15 residues long. The germline V gene has CDR1 SNHLY and CDR2 FYNNEI. With 6 bases clipped from V and 2 bases from J, the junction kept 5 bases outside the gene matches. This CDR3 reads CASRASGRATYEQYF. The CDR3 nucleotides are TGTGCCAGCAGGGCTAGCGGGAGGGCCACCTACGAGCAGTACTTC. Supplemented by reference TRBV2 and TRBJ2-7, the full variable domain reads EPEVTQTPSHQVTQMGQEVILRCVPISNHLYFYWYRQILGQKVEFLVSFYNNEISEKSEIFDDQFSVERPDGSNFTLKIRSTKLEDSAMYFCASRASGRATYEQYFGPGTRLTVT.

V and J are TRBV11-2 and TRBJ2-5; 11 nucleotides line up with TRBD2. Germline V gene data show CDR1 as SGHAT and CDR2 as FQNNGV. V trimming: 4 bases; J trimming: 5 bases; junction bases outside the gene matches: 6. This CDR3 region has 15 residues. The CDR3, as DNA: TGTGCCAGCAGCTCCACTAGCGGGAGTAGGGAGACCCAGTACTTC. Encoded protein: CASSSTSGSRETQYF.

A note on this clone: The identical CDR3 is also encoded by other nucleotide sequences in the sample. The CDR3 nucleotides read TGTGCCAGCAGCTCACCGGGACAGGGGAACGAGCAGTACTTC. Its translation: CASSSPGQGNEQYF. The rearrangement links TRBV7-9 to TRBJ2-7, with 10 bases matching TRBD1. The CDR3 covers 14 residues. V lost 4 bases, J lost 5 bases, and 5 bases stayed unmatched. Germline CDR1 and CDR2: SEHNR and FQNEAQ (reference sequence).

The gene calls are TRBV5-1 and TRBJ1-1; unclear D gene. In germline, CDR1 is SGHRS, CDR2 YFSETQ. Deletions cut 4 bases from V and 8 bases from J, with 15 bases between. The CDR3 has 13 residues. CDR3 protein: CASSLGNQQEAFF. The CDR3 DNA reads as TGCGCCAGCAGCCTAGGTAACCAGCAAGAAGCTTTCTTT.

V is TRBV5-6 and J is TRBJ1-5, with 8 bases identical to TRBD1. The length of the CDR3 is 17 residues. V shed 1 base and J 4 bases; nucleotides not matched to a gene: 10. CDR1 SGHDT and CDR2 YYEEEE come from the germline V gene. CDR3 coding DNA: TGTGCCAGCAGCTTGTTGGCGTGGCAGGGGGCGAATCAGCCCCAGCATTTT. It yields the protein CASSLLAWQGANQPQHF.

In the case of this clone: Other DNA sequences in the same sample also yield this CDR3. The chain couples TRBV7-9 to TRBJ2-7; TRBD1 matches at 8 bases. The CDR3 runs to 12 residues. J lost 6 bases, V lost 4 bases, and 2 bases had no gene match. Germline V lookup: CDR1 SEHNR, CDR2 FQNEAQ (reference sequence). CDR3 bases: TGTGCCAGCAGCTCACAGGGGGGCGAGCAGTACTTC. Translated, it gives CASSSQGGEQYF. Based on the CDR3 plus reference TRBV7-9 and TRBJ2-7, the full variable domain is DTGVSQNPRHKITKRGQNVTFRCDPISEHNRLYWYRQTLGQGPEFLTYFQNEAQLEKSRLLSDRFSAERPKGSFSTLEIQRTEQGDSAMYLCASSSQGGEQYFGPGTRLTVT.

The chain has TRBV11-2 and TRBJ2-1; possible D gene TRBD2, 6 bases. The V gene's germline CDR1 is SGHAT and CDR2 FQNNGV. The length of the CDR3 is 15 residues. V was trimmed by 0 bases and J by 5 bases, leaving 11 bases between them. The CDR3 DNA is TGTGCCAGCAGCTTAGAGTTTAGCGGCAACAATGAGCAGTTCTTC. Residues: CASSLEFSGNNEQFF.

CDR3 region: CASSESRGDEQFF. CDR3 bases: TGCGCCAGCAGTGAGTCTCGGGGCGATGAGCAGTTCTTC. The chain uses TRBV10-2 and TRBJ2-1; D may match TRBD1 or TRBD2 (5 bases each). Germline CDR1 reads WSHSY; CDR2 reads SAAADI. The V and J ends lost 0 bases and 8 bases respectively, with 8 bases between them. The length of the CDR3 is 13 residues.

The chain joins TRBV11-3 to TRBJ2-7; no firm D call. The CDR3 is 13 residues long. With 0 bases removed from V and 6 bases from J, the gap between germline ends came to 9 bases. From germline, CDR1 is SGHNT and CDR2 YENEEA. Here the CDR3 DNA reads TGTGCCAGCAGCTTAGATAATAAGGGCGAGCAGTACTTC. Protein sequence: CASSLDNKGEQYF.

J is TRBJ2-1 and V is TRBV6-5, with TRBD1 matching over 9 bases. The CDR3 consists of 14 residues. With 6 bases clipped from V and 4 bases from J, the junction kept 4 bases outside the gene matches. The germline V gene encodes CDR1 MNHEY and CDR2 SVGAGI. CDR3 DNA: TGTGCCAGCAGCTCCGGACAGGGGTACAATGAGCAGTTCTTC. Translated, it gives CASSSGQGYNEQFF.

The chain is built from TRBV7-2 and TRBJ1-2; D is unclear. The CDR3 length is 15 residues. CDR1 SGHTA and CDR2 FQGNSA come from the germline V gene. V was clipped by 1 base and J by 8 bases, with 17 bases between them. The CDR3 spells CASSLVFQSPEGYTF. CDR3 sequence (DNA): TGTGCCAGCAGCTTAGTCTTTCAATCCCCCGAGGGCTACACCTTC.

The rearrangement links TRBV5-4 to TRBJ2-7; TRBD1 matches 7 bases. Germline V gene sequence: CDR1 SGHNT, CDR2 YYREEE (reference sequence). The V segment lost 4 bases and the J segment 0 bases; nucleotides outside the gene matches: 4. The CDR3 has 14 residues. CDR3 sequence (DNA): TGTGCCAGCAGCCCCCGGGACAGCTCCTACGAGCAGTACTTC. Protein product: CASSPRDSSYEQYF.